The subject of this entry is one T cell receptor (beta chain). This clonotype was recorded at least ten times. Its antigen remains unidentified. No base quality values were provided; no much bigger clone lies one nucleotide off. There are 14 amino acids in the CDR3, from cysteine to phenylalanine inclusive. CDR3 DNA is the only sequence kept; it has 42 bases, read in frame from the first base. The V and J ends are trimmed by 2 bases and 9 bases, leaving 11 bases between them. Per the germline V gene, SGHAT is the CDR1 and FQNNGV is the CDR2. Amplification of TCR beta CDR3 regions was carried out from RNA transcripts. For the first round of RT-PCR on the TCR CDR3, the HTBI primer set was used together with the Qiagen OneStep RT-PCR kit. The libraries were constructed in a second round of multiplex PCR and then size-selected and purified. Sequencing of the libraries was done on an Illumina HiSeq2000 using paired-end 100 bp reads. From the authors' description of their analysis: SOAPnuke was used to process the raw data, removing reads that contained adapters or uncalled bases, had a mean Phred below 15, or lacked an exact match to the constant primer or identifier. High-quality paired reads were merged using COPE v1.2.5, and each unique nucleotide sequence was defined as a clonotype. MiTCR v1.1 was used to align clonotypes to the IMGT TRBV, TRBD and TRBJ reference segments. The analysis was restricted to V-J combinations with a frequency above 0.0001, which together covered about 99% of the repertoires. The TCS score was defined as F50 (clonal expansion) divided by E x V (chaos), with BLOSUM62-based TCRdist calculated between CDR3 peptides within each V-J. Welch's t-statistics and random forest reduced fewer than 600 V-J features to some 14, which were used in a naive Bayes classifier (R e1071). TCRdb ran its own pipeline on the public reads, namely fastp trimming at Q25 and MiXCR clone calling, and kept in-frame beta chains. Rows are unified per CDR3 protein, each entry keeping the most common DNA and genes. V and J calls and clone size were set by TCRdb, not the authors. The sample profile shows around 99,000 distinct CDR3 sequences; about 16% of them were found once. The ten largest clones capture around two fifths of the sample.

The sample originates from a study of T cells in Graves' hyperthyroidism and ophthalmopathy (dated by TCRdb to between 2018 and 2020). For the study in its entirety: Peripheral blood was collected at initial diagnosis, before any treatment. A discovery cohort of roughly 96 patients, about 43 with Graves' ophthalmopathy and fewer than 65 with stable Graves' hyperthyroidism, was used to find distinguishing TCR V-J signatures. Whether ophthalmopathy could be predicted prospectively was tested in an independent validation cohort made up of under 20 hyperthyroidism patients plus 17 patients who later progressed to ophthalmopathy. The 90 or so discovery patients were randomly split 7:3 into training and test sets. In roughly six Graves' hyperthyroidism patients, the study also compared T-cell repertoires from thyroid tissue with T-cell repertoires from blood. Once sampling was done, hyperthyroidism patients were given methimazole at a starting dose of 30 mg daily, whereas ophthalmopathy patients were given high-dose intravenous methylprednisolone. The paper reports TCR Vbeta CDR3 sequencing of about 140 peripheral blood samples: 40 or so ophthalmopathy, roughly 74 hyperthyroidism and 17 progressor patients.

What the research found in general, with its limitations: A model built on a 13 V-J signature distinguished ophthalmopathy from stable hyperthyroidism, reaching over 85% sensitivity and under 84% specificity in cross-validation and 80%/75% in testing. Most expanded thyroid clonotypes (frequency above 0.001) were also found in blood, which suggests that blood repertoires may mirror thyroid immune responses. In validation, progression to ophthalmopathy was predicted by the model with roughly 71% sensitivity and nearly 75% specificity, a median of about 6.4 months before onset. Sample size was not statistically predetermined, and blinding of investigators to group allocation was not performed.

Stable Graves' hyperthyroidism was defined as no progression to ophthalmopathy during 18 months of follow-up. Hyperthyroidism patients were newly diagnosed, had a disease duration of under 2 months, and were aged 18 to 65 years. The study excluded patients with uncontrolled infections, other autoimmune diseases, pregnancy or lactation. Clinical symptoms, serum thyroxine and TRAb, thyroid ultrasound, and orbital computed tomography formed the basis for the diagnoses. PBMCs were separated from roughly 10 ml of fresh peripheral blood using Ficoll-Paque density gradient centrifugation. Total RNA was extracted using Trizol reagent, and RNA quality was assessed on an Agilent 2100 Bioanalyzer.

The sequence came from a woman aged 45-60 years with Graves' hyperthyroidism. The sequence joins TRBV11-2 to TRBJ1-6; a confident D gene designation cannot be given. The sample was blood. The DNA reads TGTGCCAGCAGCTTAAGTTGGCGGGCTTCACCCCTCCACTTT. This sequence encodes CASSLSWRASPLHF.